The 3 T cell receptor beta chains presented below share a single source sample, sequenced in a study of blood T cell repertoires in COVID-19. Sequencing was performed with immunoSEQ multiplex PCR; in TCRdb, only in-frame clones are kept and a portion is missing. Here the sample spans around 95,000 clones, roughly 92% being singletons. Sequencing used peripheral blood. The receptors derive from a man aged 50 or older with active COVID-19.

This chain uses TRBV12-2 with TRBJ2-1; no check of the table's D call, TRBD2, against the DNA was made. TRBV12-2 is given as a pseudogene. The CDR3 loop spans 19 amino acids. CDR3 amino acids: CASRSGTSGNSESHNEQFF. CDR3 bases: TGTGCAAGTCGCTCAGGGACTAGCGGGAATTCAGAGTCCCACAATGAGCAGTTCTTC.

The V gene is TRBV9, the J gene TRBJ2-3; D call uncertain. In germline, CDR1 is SGDLS, CDR2 YYNGEE. The CDR3 runs 16 residues. Trimming took off 3 bases at V and 3 bases at J, with 17 bases between the two ends. The CDR3 coding sequence is TGTGCCAGCAGCGCGCTTCCGGTCTTACGAACAGATACGCAGTATTTT. Its translation is CASSALPVLRTDTQYF.

The chain recombines TRBV10-2 with TRBJ2-3; TRBD2 aligns across 15 bases. This CDR3 region has 14 residues. With V trimmed by 8 bases and J by 6 bases, 3 bases remained unmatched. Germline V CDR1 and CDR2: WSHSY, SAAADI. CDR3 in DNA: TGCGCCAGCGCAGGGACTAGCGGGGGGGATACGCAGTATTTT. Its translation: CASAGTSGGDTQYF.